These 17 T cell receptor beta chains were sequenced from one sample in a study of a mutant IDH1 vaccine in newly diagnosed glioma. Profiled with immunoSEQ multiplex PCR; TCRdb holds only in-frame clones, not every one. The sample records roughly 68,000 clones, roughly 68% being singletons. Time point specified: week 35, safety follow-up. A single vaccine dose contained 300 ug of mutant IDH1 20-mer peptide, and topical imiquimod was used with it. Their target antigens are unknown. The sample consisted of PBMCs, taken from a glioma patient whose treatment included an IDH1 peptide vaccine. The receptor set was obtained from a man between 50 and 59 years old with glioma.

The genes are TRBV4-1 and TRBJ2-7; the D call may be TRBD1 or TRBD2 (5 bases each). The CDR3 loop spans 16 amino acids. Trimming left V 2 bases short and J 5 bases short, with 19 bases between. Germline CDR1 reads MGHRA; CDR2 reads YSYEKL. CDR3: CASSQIFGAPSDEQYF. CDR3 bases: TGCGCCAGCAGCCAAATCTTCGGGGCCCCCTCTGACGAGCAGTACTTC.

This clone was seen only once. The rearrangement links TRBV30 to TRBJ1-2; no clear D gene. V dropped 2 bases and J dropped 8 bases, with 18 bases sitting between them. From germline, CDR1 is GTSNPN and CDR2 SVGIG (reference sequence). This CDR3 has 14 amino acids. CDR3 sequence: CAWSPRAALRGYTF. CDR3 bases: TGTGCCTGGAGTCCCCGGGCCGCGTTAAGAGGCTACACCTTC. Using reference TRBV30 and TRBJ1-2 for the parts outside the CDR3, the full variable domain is SQTIHQWPATLVQPVGSPLSLECTVEGTSNPNLYWYRQAAGRGLQLLFYSVGIGQISSEVPQNLSASRPQDRQFILSSKKLLLSDSGFYLCAWSPRAALRGYTFGSGTRLTVV.

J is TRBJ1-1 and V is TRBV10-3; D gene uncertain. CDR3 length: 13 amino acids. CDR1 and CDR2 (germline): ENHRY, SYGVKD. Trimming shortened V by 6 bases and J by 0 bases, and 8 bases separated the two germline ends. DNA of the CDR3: TGTGCCATCAGGACTCACATGAACACTGAAGCTTTCTTT. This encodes CAIRTHMNTEAFF.

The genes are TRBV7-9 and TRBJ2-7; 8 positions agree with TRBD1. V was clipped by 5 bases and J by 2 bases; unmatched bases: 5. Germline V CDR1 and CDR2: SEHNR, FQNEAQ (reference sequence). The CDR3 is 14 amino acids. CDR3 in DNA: TGTGCCAGCAGCCAGAGGGACAGGACCTACGAGCAGTACTTC. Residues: CASSQRDRTYEQYF.

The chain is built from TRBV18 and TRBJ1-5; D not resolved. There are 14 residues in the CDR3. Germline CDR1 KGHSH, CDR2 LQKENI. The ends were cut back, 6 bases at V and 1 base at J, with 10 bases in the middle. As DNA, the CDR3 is TGTGCCAGCTCGCCAACTCAGAGCAATCAGCCCCAGCATTTT. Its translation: CASSPTQSNQPQHF.

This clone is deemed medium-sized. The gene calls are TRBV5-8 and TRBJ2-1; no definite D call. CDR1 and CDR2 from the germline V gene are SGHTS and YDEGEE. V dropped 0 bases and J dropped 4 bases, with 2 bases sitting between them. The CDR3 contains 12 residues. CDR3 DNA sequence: TGTGCCAGCAGCTTGGTTTACAATGAGCAGTTCTTC. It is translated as CASSLVYNEQFF.

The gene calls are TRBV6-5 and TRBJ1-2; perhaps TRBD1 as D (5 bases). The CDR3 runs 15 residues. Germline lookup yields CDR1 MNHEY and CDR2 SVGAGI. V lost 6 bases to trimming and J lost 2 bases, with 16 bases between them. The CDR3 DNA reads TGTGCCAGCAGCCTAACGATGGGACCGAACTATGGCTACACCTTC. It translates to CASSLTMGPNYGYTF.

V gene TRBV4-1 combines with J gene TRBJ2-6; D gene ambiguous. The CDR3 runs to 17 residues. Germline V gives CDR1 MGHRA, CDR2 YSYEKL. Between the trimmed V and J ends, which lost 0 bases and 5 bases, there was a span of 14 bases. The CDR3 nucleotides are TGCGCCAGCAGCCAAGAAAGGGATCTCACGAGGGCCAACGTCCTGACTTTC. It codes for CASSQERDLTRANVLTF.

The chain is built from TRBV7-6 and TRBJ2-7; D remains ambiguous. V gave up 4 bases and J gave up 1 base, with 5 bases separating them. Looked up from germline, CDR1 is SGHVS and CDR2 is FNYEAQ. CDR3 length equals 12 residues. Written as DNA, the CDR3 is TGTGCCAGCAGCTCGACATCCTACGAGCAGTACTTC. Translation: CASSSTSYEQYF.

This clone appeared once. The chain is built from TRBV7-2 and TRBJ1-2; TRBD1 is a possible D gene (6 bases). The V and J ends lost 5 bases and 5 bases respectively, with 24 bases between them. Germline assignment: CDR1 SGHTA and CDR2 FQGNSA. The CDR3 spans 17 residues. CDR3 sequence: CASSPNRGARDHYGYTF. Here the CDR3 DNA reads TGTGCCAGCAGCCCTAACCGGGGGGCCAGGGACCATTATGGCTACACCTTC.

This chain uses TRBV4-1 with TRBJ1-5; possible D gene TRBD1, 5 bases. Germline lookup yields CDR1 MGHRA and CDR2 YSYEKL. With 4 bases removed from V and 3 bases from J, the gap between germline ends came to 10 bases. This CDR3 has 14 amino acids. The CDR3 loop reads CASSPTALNQPQHF. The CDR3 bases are TGCGCCAGCAGCCCGACAGCCCTCAATCAGCCCCAGCATTTT.

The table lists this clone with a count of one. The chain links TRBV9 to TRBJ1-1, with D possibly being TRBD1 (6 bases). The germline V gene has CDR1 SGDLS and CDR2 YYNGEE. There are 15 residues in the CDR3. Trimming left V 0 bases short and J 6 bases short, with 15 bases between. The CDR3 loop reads CASSVGTGSFPEAFF. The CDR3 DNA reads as TGTGCCAGCAGCGTAGGAACAGGGAGTTTCCCTGAAGCTTTCTTT.

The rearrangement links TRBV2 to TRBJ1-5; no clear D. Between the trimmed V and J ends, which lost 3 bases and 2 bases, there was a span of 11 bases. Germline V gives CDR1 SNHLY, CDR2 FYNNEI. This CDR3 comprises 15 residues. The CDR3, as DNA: TGTGCCAGCAGTGACGAGAACGTAGGCAATCAGCCCCAGCATTTT. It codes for CASSDENVGNQPQHF.

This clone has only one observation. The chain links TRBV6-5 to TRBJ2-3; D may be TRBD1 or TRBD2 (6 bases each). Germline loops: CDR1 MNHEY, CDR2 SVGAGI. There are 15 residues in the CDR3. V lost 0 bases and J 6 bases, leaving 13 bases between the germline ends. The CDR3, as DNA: TGTGCCAGCAGTTACTCGGGGGGCCCCCCGGATACGCAGTATTTT. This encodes CASSYSGGPPDTQYF.

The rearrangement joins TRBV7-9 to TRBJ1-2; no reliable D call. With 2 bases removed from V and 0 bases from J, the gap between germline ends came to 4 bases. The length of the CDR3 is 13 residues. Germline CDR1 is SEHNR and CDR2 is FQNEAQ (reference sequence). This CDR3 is CASSLSSNYGYTF. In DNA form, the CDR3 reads TGTGCCAGCAGCTTATCCTCTAACTATGGCTACACCTTC.

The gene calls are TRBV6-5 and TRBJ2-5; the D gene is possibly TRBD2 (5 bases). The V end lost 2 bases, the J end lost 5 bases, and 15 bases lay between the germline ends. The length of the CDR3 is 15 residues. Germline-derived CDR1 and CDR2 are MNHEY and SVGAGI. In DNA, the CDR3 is TGTGCCAGCAGTTACGGGCTAGGACTGGGGGAGACCCAGTACTTC. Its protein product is CASSYGLGLGETQYF.

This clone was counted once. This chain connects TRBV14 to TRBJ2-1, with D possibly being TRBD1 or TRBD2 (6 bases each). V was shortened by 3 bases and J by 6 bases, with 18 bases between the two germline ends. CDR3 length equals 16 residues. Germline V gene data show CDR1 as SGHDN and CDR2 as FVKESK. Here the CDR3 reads CASSHKQGLPANEQFF. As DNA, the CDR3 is TGTGCCAGCAGCCATAAACAGGGACTGCCCGCCAATGAGCAGTTCTTC.